Described below is a single T cell receptor (beta chain) sequence and its context. This specimen belongs to a study of blood T cell repertoires in COVID-19. Authors' data handling: Amplifying reference gene primers gave estimates of nucleated cell counts. Measured with immunoSEQ multiplex PCR; TCRdb has only the in-frame clones, and not every one. The V and J calls and clone size were taken over from that table, and D and trimming were inferred from the DNA. Altogether over 45,000 clones are present, about nine tenths being singletons, with the ten largest covering 5.5% to 7.5%. V lost 8 bases to trimming and J lost 6 bases, with 20 bases between them. The germline gives CDR1 SNHLY, CDR2 FYNNEI. The CDR3 sequence is 15 residues long.

V usage is TRBV2 and J usage is TRBJ2-1; perhaps TRBD2 as D (6 bases). The sample was peripheral blood. This clonotype was obtained from a man in his fifties or sixties with active COVID-19. The CDR3 protein is CASPPSLARPNEQFF. The CDR3 DNA sequence: TGTGCCAGCCCCCCTAGCCTAGCGCGGCCCAATGAGCAGTTCTTC. The whole variable domain, filled in from reference TRBV2 and TRBJ2-1, reads EPEVTQTPSHQVTQMGQEVILRCVPISNHLYFYWYRQILGQKVEFLVSFYNNEISEKSEIFDDQFSVERPDGSNFTLKIRSTKLEDSAMYFCASPPSLARPNEQFFGPGTRLTVL.